This TCR beta chain was sequenced for a study of beta chain features in type 1 diabetes. V gave up 4 bases and J gave up 3 bases; unmatched junction bases: 7. Germline V gene sequence: CDR1 MGHRA, CDR2 YSYEKL. The CDR3 is made up of 16 amino acids. Isolated RNA was reverse transcribed in full, so expressed TCRB transcripts were sequenced. Generated by immunoSEQ multiplex PCR, the TCRdb table keeps only in-frame clones and is missing some. The data contain hundreds of thousands of clones, 15% to 18% of them seen just once; the ten biggest clones take up roughly 0.098%. The sequencing input was naive CD4+ T cells from blood. V is TRBV4-1 and J is TRBJ2-3; 10 bases align to TRBD2. The clonotype comes from a man between 18 and 35 years old in good health. The CDR3 DNA reads as TGCGCCAGCAGCCCCCTAGCGGGAGAAAAAACAGATACGCAGTATTTT. Translation gives CASSPLAGEKTDTQYF.